This is a list of T cell receptor beta chains from one sample in a study of OX40 agonist ivuxolimab in advanced cancers. Sequenced by immunoSEQ multiplex PCR; TCRdb stores in-frame clones only, minus some. The sample lists about 79,000 clones, about 90% seen once, with 7.1% in the top ten. Material: CD4+ or CD8+ T cells sorted from blood, obtained in a trial of the OX40 agonist ivuxolimab. These receptors originate from an adult with an advanced solid tumor such as melanoma, head and neck, liver or kidney cancer. Each CDR3 is given with its conserved first and last residue. Each record gives: D gene, clone size, CDR3 length, V gene, J gene, CDR3 DNA, CDR3 protein. The D gene is left open where the match is weak. The size field is filled for only some rows; it gives once, few, many or a size class.

D gene: -; clone size: -; CDR3 length: 14; V gene: TRBV11-2; J gene: TRBJ2-7; CDR3 DNA: TGTGCCAGCAGCTTCGTGACTAGATCCTACGAGCAGTACTTC; CDR3 protein: CASSFVTRSYEQYF
D gene: -; clone size: few; CDR3 length: 15; V gene: TRBV12-5; J gene: TRBJ1-2; CDR3 DNA: TGTGCTAGTGGTTTGAGCCCGCAGCCTAACTATGGCTACACCTTC; CDR3 protein: CASGLSPQPNYGYTF
D gene: -; clone size: -; CDR3 length: 12; V gene: TRBV18; J gene: TRBJ1-5; CDR3 DNA: TGTGCCAGCTCACCGGACGGTCAGCCCCAGCATTTT; CDR3 protein: CASSPDGQPQHF
D gene: TRBD2; clone size: -; CDR3 length: 15; V gene: TRBV9; J gene: TRBJ2-7; CDR3 DNA: TGTGCCAGCAGCGTAGTTGCGGGAGGGATTAGCGAGCAGTACTTC; CDR3 protein: CASSVVAGGISEQYF
D gene: TRBD1; clone size: -; CDR3 length: 14; V gene: TRBV18; J gene: TRBJ2-4; CDR3 DNA: TGTGCCAGCTCACCGGGACAGGGAGTCGGCATTCAGTACTTC; CDR3 protein: CASSPGQGVGIQYF
D gene: -; clone size: -; CDR3 length: 11; V gene: TRBV30; J gene: TRBJ1-1; CDR3 DNA: TGTGCCTGGAGTCGGGACACAGAAGCTTTCTTT; CDR3 protein: CAWSRDTEAFF
D gene: TRBD2; clone size: -; CDR3 length: 15; V gene: TRBV19; J gene: TRBJ2-5; CDR3 DNA: TGTGCCAGTAGCGGGAGGCCCTTAGGTCAAGAGACCCAGTACTTC; CDR3 protein: CASSGRPLGQETQYF
D gene: -; clone size: -; CDR3 length: 12; V gene: TRBV11-2; J gene: TRBJ2-7; CDR3 DNA: TGTGCCAGCAGCTTAGATCGCGGGATAGCGTACTTC; CDR3 protein: CASSLDRGIAYF
D gene: TRBD2; clone size: -; CDR3 length: 10; V gene: TRBV6-6; J gene: TRBJ2-1; CDR3 DNA: TGTGCCAGCGGGAGGGTTGAGCAGTTCTTC; CDR3 protein: CASGRVEQFF
D gene: TRBD1; clone size: -; CDR3 length: 15; V gene: TRBV5-1; J gene: TRBJ1-4; CDR3 DNA: TGCGCCAGCAGCCAACAGGGGGCAACTAATGAAAAACTGTTTTTT; CDR3 protein: CASSQQGATNEKLFF